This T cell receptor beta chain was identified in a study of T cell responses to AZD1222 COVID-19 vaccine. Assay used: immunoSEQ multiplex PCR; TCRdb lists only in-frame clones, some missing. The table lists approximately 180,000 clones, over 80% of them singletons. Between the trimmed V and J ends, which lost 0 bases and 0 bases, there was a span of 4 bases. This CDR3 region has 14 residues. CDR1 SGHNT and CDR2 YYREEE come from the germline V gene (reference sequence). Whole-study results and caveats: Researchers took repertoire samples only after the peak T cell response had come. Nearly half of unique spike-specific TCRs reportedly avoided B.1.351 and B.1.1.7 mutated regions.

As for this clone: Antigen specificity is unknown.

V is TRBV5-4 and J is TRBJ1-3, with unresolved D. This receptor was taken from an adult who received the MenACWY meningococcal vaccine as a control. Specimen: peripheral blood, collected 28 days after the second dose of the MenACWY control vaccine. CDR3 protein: CASSLEGSGNTIYF. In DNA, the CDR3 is TGTGCCAGCAGCTTGGAAGGCTCTGGAAACACCATATATTTT.